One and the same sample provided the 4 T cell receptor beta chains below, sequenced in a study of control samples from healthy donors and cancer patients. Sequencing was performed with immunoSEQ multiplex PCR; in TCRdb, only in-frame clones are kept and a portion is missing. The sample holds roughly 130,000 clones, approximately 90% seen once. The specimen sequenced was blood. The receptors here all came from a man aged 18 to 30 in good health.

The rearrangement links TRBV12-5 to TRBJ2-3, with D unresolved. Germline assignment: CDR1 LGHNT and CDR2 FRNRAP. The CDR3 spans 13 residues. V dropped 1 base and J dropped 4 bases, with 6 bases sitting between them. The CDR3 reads CASGLGVADTQYF. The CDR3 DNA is TGTGCTAGTGGTTTGGGGGTCGCAGATACGCAGTATTTT.

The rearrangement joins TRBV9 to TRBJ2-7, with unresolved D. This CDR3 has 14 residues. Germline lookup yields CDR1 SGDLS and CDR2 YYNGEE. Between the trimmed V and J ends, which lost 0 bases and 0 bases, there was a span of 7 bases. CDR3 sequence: CASSVVVSSYEQYV. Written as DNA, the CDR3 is TGTGCCAGCAGCGTAGTTGTGAGCTCCTACGAGCAGTACGTC.

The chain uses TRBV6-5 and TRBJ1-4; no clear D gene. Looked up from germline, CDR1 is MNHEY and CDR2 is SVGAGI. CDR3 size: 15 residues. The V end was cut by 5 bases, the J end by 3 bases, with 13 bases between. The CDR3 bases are TGTGCCAGCAGTAATTTTCCCGCGGCTAATGAAAAACTGTTTTTT. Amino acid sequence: CASSNFPAANEKLFF.

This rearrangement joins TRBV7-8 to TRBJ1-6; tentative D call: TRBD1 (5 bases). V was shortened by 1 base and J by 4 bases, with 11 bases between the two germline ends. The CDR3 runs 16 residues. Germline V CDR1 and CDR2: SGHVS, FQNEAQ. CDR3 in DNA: TGTGCCAGCAGCTTAGAGGGGCGGAAATATAATTCACCCCTCCACTTT. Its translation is CASSLEGRKYNSPLHF.